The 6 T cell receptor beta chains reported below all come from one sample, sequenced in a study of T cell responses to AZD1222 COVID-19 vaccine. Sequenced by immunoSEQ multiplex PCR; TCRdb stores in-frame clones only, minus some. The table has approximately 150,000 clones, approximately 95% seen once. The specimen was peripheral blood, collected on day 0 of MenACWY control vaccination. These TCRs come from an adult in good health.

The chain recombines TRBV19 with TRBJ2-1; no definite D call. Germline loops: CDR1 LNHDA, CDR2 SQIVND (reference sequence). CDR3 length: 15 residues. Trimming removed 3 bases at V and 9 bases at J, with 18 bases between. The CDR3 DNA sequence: TGTGCCAGTAGTATCTCCTCCCCACTGCGGCTTGAGCAGTTCTTC. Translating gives CASSISSPLRLEQFF.

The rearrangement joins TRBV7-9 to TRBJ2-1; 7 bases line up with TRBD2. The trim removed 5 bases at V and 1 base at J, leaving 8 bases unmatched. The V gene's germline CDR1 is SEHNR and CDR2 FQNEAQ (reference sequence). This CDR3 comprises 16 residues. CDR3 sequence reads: CASSPQAGMSYNEQFF. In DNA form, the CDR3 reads TGTGCCAGCAGCCCCCAAGCGGGGATGTCCTACAATGAGCAGTTCTTC.

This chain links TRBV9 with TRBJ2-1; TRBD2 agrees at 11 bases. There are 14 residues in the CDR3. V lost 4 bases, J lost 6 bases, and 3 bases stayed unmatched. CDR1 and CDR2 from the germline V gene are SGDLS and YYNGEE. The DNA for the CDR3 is TGTGCCAGCAGCTTAGGACTAGCGGGCAATGAGCAGTTCTTC. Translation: CASSLGLAGNEQFF.

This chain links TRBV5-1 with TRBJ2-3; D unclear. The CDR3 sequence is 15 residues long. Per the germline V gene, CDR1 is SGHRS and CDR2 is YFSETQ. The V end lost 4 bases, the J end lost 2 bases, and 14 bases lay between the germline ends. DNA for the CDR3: TGCGCCAGCAGCCCGACGACGGAGCCCACAGATACGCAGTATTTT. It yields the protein CASSPTTEPTDTQYF.

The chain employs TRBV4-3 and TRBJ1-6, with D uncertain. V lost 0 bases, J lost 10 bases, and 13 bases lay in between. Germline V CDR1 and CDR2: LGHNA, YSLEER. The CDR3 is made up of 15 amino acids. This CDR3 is CASSQDSGSRSPLHF. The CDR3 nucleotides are TGCGCCAGCAGCCAAGATAGCGGGAGTCGGTCACCCCTCCACTTT.

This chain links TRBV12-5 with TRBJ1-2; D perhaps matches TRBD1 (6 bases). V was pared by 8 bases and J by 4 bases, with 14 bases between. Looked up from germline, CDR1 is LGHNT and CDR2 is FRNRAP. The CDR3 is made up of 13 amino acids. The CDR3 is CASSGGGGYGYTF. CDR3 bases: TGTGCTAGTAGTGGGGGCGGGGGCTATGGCTACACCTTC.